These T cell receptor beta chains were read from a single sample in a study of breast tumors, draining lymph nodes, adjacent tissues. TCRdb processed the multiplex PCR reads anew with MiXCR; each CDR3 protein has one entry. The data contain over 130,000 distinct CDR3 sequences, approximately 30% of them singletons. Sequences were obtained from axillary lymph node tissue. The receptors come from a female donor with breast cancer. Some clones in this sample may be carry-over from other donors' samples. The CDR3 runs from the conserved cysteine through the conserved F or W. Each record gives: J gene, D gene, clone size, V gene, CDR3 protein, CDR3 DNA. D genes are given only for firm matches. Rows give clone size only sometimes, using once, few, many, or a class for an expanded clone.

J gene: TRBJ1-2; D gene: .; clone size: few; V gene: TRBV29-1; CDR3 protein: CSVDRGDGGYTF; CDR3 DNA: TGCAGCGTTGATAGAGGGGACGGTGGCTACACCTTC
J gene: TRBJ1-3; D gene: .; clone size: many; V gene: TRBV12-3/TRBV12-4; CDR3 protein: CASSQVPGGNTIYF; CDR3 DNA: TGTGCCAGCAGCCAGGTCCCTGGGGGAAACACCATATATTTT
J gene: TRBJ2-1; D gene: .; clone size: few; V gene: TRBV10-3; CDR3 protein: CAISESMAGEWNEQFF; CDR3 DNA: TGTGCCATCAGTGAGTCGATGGCGGGTGAGTGGAATGAGCAGTTCTTC
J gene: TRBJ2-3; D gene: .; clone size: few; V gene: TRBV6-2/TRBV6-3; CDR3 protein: CASSYFSGTLRGTDTQYF; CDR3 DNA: TGTGCCAGCAGTTACTTCTCGGGGACCCTGAGGGGCACAGATACGCAGTATTTT
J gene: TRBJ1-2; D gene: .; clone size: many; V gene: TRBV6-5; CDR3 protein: CASSTWTKYGYTF; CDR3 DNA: TGTGCCAGCAGTACTTGGACTAAATATGGCTACACCTTC
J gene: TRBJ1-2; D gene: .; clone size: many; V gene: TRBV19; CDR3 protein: CASSTRQRPDSCTF; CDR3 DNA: TGTGCCAGTAGTACAAGACAGCGCCCGGATTCCTGCACCTTC
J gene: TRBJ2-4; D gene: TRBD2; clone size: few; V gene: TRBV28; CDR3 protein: CASRPGIGGAGKNIQYF; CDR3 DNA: TGTGCCAGCAGACCCGGGATCGGGGGGGCTGGCAAAAACATTCAGTACTTC
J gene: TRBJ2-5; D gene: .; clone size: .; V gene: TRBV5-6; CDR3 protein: CASGVGGRETQYF; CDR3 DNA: TGTGCCAGCGGCGTTGGGGGCCGGGAGACCCAGTACTTC
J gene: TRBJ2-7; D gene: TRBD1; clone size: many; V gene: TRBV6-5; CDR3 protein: CASSHSGQGPYEQYF; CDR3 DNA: TGTGCCAGCAGTCACTCGGGACAGGGTCCCTACGAGCAGTACTTC
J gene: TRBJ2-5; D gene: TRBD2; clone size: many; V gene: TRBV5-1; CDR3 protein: CASSFERGDQETQYF; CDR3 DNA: TGCGCCAGCAGCTTCGAGCGGGGCGACCAAGAGACCCAGTACTTC
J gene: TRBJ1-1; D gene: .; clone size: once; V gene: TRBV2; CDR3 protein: CASSDTANTEAFF; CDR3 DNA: TGTGCCAGCAGTGACACAGCCAACACTGAAGCTTTCTTT
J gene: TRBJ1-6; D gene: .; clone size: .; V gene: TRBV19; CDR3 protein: CASSTRRSSYNSPLHF; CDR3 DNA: TGTGCCAGTAGTACCAGACGGAGCTCCTATAATTCACCCCTCCACTTT
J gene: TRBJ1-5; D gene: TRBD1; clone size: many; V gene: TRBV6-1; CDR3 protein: CASSEAGQGRNQPQHF; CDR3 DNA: TGTGCCAGCAGTGAGGCAGGACAGGGGAGGAATCAGCCCCAGCATTTT
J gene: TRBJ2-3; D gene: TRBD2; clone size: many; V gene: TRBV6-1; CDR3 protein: CASKKAGVITDTQYF; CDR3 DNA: TGTGCCAGCAAAAAAGCGGGAGTCATCACAGATACGCAGTATTTT
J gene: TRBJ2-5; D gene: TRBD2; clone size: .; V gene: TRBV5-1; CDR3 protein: CASSFFGGLAGAQETQYF; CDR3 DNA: TGCGCCAGCAGCTTCTTCGGAGGACTAGCGGGGGCCCAAGAGACCCAGTACTTC
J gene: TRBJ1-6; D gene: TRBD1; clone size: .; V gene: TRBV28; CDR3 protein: CASSFLRQGLGSPLHF; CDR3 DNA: TGTGCCAGCAGTTTCCTCAGACAGGGACTAGGATCACCCCTCCACTTT
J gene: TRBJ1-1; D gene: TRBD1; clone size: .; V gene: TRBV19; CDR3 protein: CASSQQPRTGSPFF; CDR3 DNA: TGTGCCAGTAGCCAGCAGCCCCGGACAGGGAGCCCTTTCTTT
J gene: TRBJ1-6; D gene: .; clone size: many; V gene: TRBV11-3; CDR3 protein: CASSSPGLSLNSPLHF; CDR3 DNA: TGTGCCAGCAGCAGTCCGGGACTTAGTTTGAATTCACCCCTCCACTTT
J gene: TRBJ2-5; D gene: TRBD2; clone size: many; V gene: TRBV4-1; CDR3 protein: CASSQAELAGGSQETQYF; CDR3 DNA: TGCGCCAGCAGCCAAGCTGAACTAGCGGGGGGTTCCCAAGAGACCCAGTACTTC
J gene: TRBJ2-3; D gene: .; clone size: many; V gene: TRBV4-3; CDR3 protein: CASSQRRRGAGDTQYF; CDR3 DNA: TGCGCCAGCAGCCAAAGACGGAGGGGAGCGGGAGATACGCAGTATTTT
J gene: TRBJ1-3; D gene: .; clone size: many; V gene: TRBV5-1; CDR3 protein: CASSLAGTGGGNTIYF; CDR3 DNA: TGCGCCAGCAGCTTGGCCGGAACAGGAGGAGGAAACACCATATATTTT
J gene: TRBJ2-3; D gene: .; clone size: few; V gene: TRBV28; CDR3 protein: CASTLLQGPDTQYF; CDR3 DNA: TGTGCCAGCACACTTCTACAGGGTCCAGATACGCAGTATTTT
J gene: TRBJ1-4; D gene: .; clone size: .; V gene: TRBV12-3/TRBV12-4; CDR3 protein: CAVRGGETEKLFF; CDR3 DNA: TGTGCCGTCCGAGGGGGAGAGACTGAAAAACTGTTTTTT
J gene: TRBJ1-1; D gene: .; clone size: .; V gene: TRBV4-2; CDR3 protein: CASSQDLPSDGLFGGNTEAFF; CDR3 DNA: TGTGCCAGCAGCCAAGACCTTCCATCCGACGGACTTTTTGGAGGTAACACTGAAGCTTTCTTT
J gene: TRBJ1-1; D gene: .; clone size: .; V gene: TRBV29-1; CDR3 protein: CSVDPGNTEAFF; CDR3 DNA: TGCAGCGTTGATCCGGGGAACACTGAAGCTTTCTTT
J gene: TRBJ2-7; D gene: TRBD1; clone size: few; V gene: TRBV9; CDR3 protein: CASNFRDRDGEQYF; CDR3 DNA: TGTGCCAGCAACTTCCGGGACAGGGATGGGGAGCAGTACTTC
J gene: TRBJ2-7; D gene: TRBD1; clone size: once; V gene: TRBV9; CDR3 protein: CASSDAGTGGHEQYF; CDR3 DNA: TGTGCCAGCAGCGACGCCGGGACAGGAGGTCACGAGCAGTACTTC
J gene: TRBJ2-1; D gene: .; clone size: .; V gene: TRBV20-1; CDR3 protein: CSAQVREDRSYNEQFF; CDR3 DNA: TGCAGTGCCCAAGTCAGGGAAGATCGGAGCTACAATGAGCAGTTCTTC
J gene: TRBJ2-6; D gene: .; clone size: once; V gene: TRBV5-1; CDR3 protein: CASGLGDESSGANVLTF; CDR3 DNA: TGCGCCAGCGGCTTGGGGGACGAAAGCTCCGGGGCCAACGTCCTGACTTTC
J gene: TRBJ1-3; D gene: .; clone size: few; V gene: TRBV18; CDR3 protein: CASSDNLGASGNTIYF; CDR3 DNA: TGTGCCAGCTCGGACAATTTGGGGGCCTCTGGAAACACCATATATTTT
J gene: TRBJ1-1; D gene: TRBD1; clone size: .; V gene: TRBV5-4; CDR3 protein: CASSLFGTGNTEAFF; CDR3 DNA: TGTGCCAGCAGCTTGTTTGGGACAGGAAACACTGAAGCTTTCTTT
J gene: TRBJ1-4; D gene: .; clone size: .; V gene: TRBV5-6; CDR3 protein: CASSLAARNEKLFF; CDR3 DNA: TGTGCCAGCAGCTTGGCCGCCCGCAATGAAAAACTGTTTTTT
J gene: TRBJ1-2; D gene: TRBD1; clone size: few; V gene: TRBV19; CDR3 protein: CASTQDRGLYGYTF; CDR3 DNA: TGTGCCAGTACCCAGGACAGGGGGCTCTATGGCTACACCTTC
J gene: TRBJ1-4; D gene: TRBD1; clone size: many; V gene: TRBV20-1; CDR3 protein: CSARDFFTGGEKLFF; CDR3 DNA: TGCAGTGCTAGAGACTTTTTCACAGGGGGTGAAAAACTGTTTTTT
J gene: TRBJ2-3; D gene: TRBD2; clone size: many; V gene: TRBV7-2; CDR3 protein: CASSRAGGTDTQYF; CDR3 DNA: TGTGCCAGCAGCCGTGCGGGAGGCACAGATACGCAGTATTTT
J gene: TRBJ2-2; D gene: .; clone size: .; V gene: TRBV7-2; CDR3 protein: CASSPQTGNTGELLF; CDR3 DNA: TGTGCCAGCAGCCCGCAAACAGGGAACACCGGGGAGCTGCTCTTT
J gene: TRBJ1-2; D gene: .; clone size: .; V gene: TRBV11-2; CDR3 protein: CVSSPNYGSTF; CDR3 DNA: TGTGTCAGCAGCCCTAACTATGGCTCCACCTTC
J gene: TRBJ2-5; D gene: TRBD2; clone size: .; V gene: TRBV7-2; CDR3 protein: CASSRTSGLETQYF; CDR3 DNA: TGTGCCAGCAGCCGGACTAGCGGTTTAGAGACCCAGTACTTC
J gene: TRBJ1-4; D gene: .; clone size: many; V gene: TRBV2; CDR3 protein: CASRDIRPNEKLFF; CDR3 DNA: TGTGCCAGCAGGGACATACGGCCTAATGAAAAACTGTTTTTT
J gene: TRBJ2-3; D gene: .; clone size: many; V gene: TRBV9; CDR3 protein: CASSLTRYHSDTQYF; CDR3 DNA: TGTGCCAGCAGCCTTACTAGGTATCATTCCGATACGCAGTATTTT
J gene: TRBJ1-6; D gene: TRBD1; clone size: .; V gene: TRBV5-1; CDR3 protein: CASRSTGGGSPLHF; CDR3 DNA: TGCGCCAGCAGGTCGACAGGGGGCGGTTCCCCCCTCCACTTT
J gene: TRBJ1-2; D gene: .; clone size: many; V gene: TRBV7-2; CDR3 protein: CASSSHPEVGYGYTF; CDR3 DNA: TGTGCCAGCAGCTCCCACCCGGAGGTAGGCTATGGCTACACCTTC
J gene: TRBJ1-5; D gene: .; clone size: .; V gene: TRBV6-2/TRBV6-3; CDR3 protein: CASSWAGVGNQPQHF; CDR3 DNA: TGTGCCAGCAGTTGGGCAGGGGTTGGCAATCAGCCCCAGCATTTT
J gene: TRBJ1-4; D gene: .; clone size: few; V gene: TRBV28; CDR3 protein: CASSPQDSLNEKLFF; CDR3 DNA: TGTGCCAGCAGTCCACAGGACAGCCTCAATGAAAAACTGTTTTTT
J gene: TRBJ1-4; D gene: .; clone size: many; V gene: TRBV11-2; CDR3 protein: CASSPQQGANEKLFF; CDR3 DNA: TGTGCCAGCAGCCCACAACAGGGAGCTAATGAAAAACTGTTTTTT
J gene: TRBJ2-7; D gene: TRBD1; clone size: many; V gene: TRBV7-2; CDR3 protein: CASSFTTGVGYEQYF; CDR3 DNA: TGTGCCAGCAGCTTCACCACAGGGGTTGGCTACGAGCAGTACTTC
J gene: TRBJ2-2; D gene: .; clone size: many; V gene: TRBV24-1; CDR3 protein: CATSDFPLNTGELFF; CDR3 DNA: TGTGCCACCAGTGATTTTCCCCTGAACACCGGGGAGCTGTTTTTT
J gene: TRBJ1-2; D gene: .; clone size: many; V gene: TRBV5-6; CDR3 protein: CASSPTGNYGYTF; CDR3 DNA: TGTGCCAGCAGCCCTACAGGAAACTATGGCTACACCTTC
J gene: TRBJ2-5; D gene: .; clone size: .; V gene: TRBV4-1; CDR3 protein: CASSRGTSETQYF; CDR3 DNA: TGCGCCAGCAGTAGGGGGACATCAGAGACCCAGTACTTT
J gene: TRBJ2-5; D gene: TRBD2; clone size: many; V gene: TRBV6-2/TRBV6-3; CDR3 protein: CASSQRGGRRETQYF; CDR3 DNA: TGTGCCAGCAGCCAGCGGGGGGGCCGTCGAGAGACCCAGTACTTC